The clone carrying this T cell receptor (beta chain) was counted a single time. What it binds is not known. This entry belongs to a study of shared clonotypes between healthy human individuals. On the study more broadly: A donor's plate count was three for CD4 naive and three for CD4 memory; CD8 naive had two and CD8 memory one.

Whole-study results and caveats: What naive subsets generally showed was a larger estimated richness than memory subsets showed.

V dropped 3 bases and J dropped 6 bases, with 11 bases sitting between them. The germline CDR1 and CDR2 sequences are MNHEY and SMNVEV (reference sequence). The CDR3 runs 13 residues. The run depth of the assay was deep. For each subset, genomic DNA was distributed in equal portions over several immunoSEQ plates. Only in-frame clones appear in the TCRdb table, and some are missing; sequencing was by immunoSEQ multiplex PCR. Here the sample spans 2 million to 2.5 million clones, 80% to 95% being singletons. This TCR derives from a man aged 18-30 years in good health. Some clones in this sample may be carry-over from other donors' samples. The V and J genes are TRBV27 and TRBJ1-2, with a possible D match to TRBD1 (5 bases). The material sequenced was naive CD4+ T cells from PBMCs. The sample's subset: CD45RA+ positively selected. The CDR3 is CASSFRDGNGYTF. The CDR3 coding sequence is TGTGCCAGCAGTTTCAGGGACGGGAATGGCTACACCTTC.